In this sample, the clone carrying this T cell receptor beta chain turned up a few times. What it binds is not known. Distinct nucleotide sequences in the sample also encode this CDR3. This sample was included in a study of CD8+ T cells in alopecia areata. CDR1 and CDR2 from the germline V gene are SGHTA and FQGTGA. The CDR3 is made up of 13 amino acids. V lost 2 bases to trimming and J lost 7 bases, with 9 bases between them. Reverse transcription of extracted RNA yielded cDNA, which provided the sequencing template. Clones were sequenced by immunoSEQ multiplex PCR, and TCRdb holds only the in-frame ones, with some missing. The sample lists around 65,000 clones; around half were seen once. Regarding the study as a whole: Researchers reported that TCR sharing among patients proved less clear than in mice, possibly HLA-linked.

The rearrangement uses TRBV7-3 and TRBJ2-1; tentatively, D is TRBD2 (5 bases). The input for sequencing was CD8+ T cells sorted from blood, taken at week 0. This TCR derives from a human donor with alopecia areata. In DNA form, the CDR3 reads TGTGCCAGCAGCTTAGGAGGACCAAATGAGCAGTTCTTC. This encodes CASSLGGPNEQFF.